This is a list of T cell receptor beta chains from one sample in a study of beta chain features in type 1 diabetes. The assay was immunoSEQ multiplex PCR, and TCRdb's table has in-frame clones only and misses some. The sample has 310,000 or so clones, 14% to 15% seen once; the top ten hold roughly 0.015%. The sequenced sample was naive CD4+ T cells from blood. The receptors were sampled from a young man with type 1 diabetes. The CDR3 runs from the conserved cysteine through the conserved F or W. The order of the fields is V gene, clone size, D gene, J gene, CDR3 DNA, CDR3 protein. The D gene is left open where the match is weak. The listing skips clone size in some rows; elsewhere it reads once, few, many or a size class.

v_call: TRBV29-1; clone_size: few; d_call: TRBD1; j_call: TRBJ1-1; cdr3_nt: TGCAGCGTTCGGACAGGGTACACTGAAGCTTTCTTT; cdr3_aa: CSVRTGYTEAFF
v_call: TRBV7-9; clone_size: NA; d_call: NA; j_call: TRBJ2-7; cdr3_nt: TGTGCCAGCAGCATTCGGGGCGAGCAGTACTTC; cdr3_aa: CASSIRGEQYF
v_call: TRBV7-2; clone_size: NA; d_call: NA; j_call: TRBJ2-1; cdr3_nt: TGTGCCAGCAGCTTAGCCAAGAGCTCCTACAATGAGCAGTTCTTC; cdr3_aa: CASSLAKSSYNEQFF
v_call: TRBV9; clone_size: NA; d_call: TRBD2; j_call: TRBJ2-1; cdr3_nt: TGTGCCAGCAGCGTCTCTAGCGGGGGGGCCAATGAGCAGTTCTTC; cdr3_aa: CASSVSSGGANEQFF
v_call: TRBV27; clone_size: few; d_call: NA; j_call: TRBJ1-1; cdr3_nt: TGTGCCAGCAGTTTATGGGGCGGTGATGAAGCTTTCTTT; cdr3_aa: CASSLWGGDEAFF
v_call: TRBV4-1; clone_size: NA; d_call: TRBD1; j_call: TRBJ2-5; cdr3_nt: TGCGCCAGCAGCCGCACACAGGGGAAGGAGACCCAGTACTTC; cdr3_aa: CASSRTQGKETQYF
v_call: TRBV2; clone_size: NA; d_call: NA; j_call: TRBJ1-2; cdr3_nt: TGTGCCAGCAGTGATCCGGGGTGGGCAGACTTGGGCTACACCTTC; cdr3_aa: CASSDPGWADLGYTF
v_call: TRBV9; clone_size: NA; d_call: TRBD2; j_call: TRBJ2-3; cdr3_nt: TGTGCCAGCAGCCCTCGCGGGGGGCCCCCGAGCACAGATACGCAGTATTTT; cdr3_aa: CASSPRGGPPSTDTQYF
v_call: TRBV20-1; clone_size: few; d_call: NA; j_call: TRBJ2-7; cdr3_nt: TGCAGTGCTACGTCTAATTACGAGCAGTACTTC; cdr3_aa: CSATSNYEQYF
v_call: TRBV19; clone_size: few; d_call: NA; j_call: TRBJ2-5; cdr3_nt: TGTGCCAGTAGCTCGACAGGACGAGAGACCCAGTACTTC; cdr3_aa: CASSSTGRETQYF
v_call: TRBV10-3; clone_size: NA; d_call: TRBD2; j_call: TRBJ2-5; cdr3_nt: TGTGCCATCAGAACCGAGACTAGCGGGGGGGCCGAGACCCAGTACTTC; cdr3_aa: CAIRTETSGGAETQYF
v_call: TRBV27; clone_size: NA; d_call: TRBD2; j_call: TRBJ2-1; cdr3_nt: TGTGCCAGCAGTCCCGGACTAGGTGTGTTCTTC; cdr3_aa: CASSPGLGVFF
v_call: TRBV6-4; clone_size: few; d_call: NA; j_call: TRBJ2-7; cdr3_nt: TGTGCCAGCAGTGACCGTGGACAGACCATCTACGAGCAGTACTTC; cdr3_aa: CASSDRGQTIYEQYF
v_call: TRBV30; clone_size: NA; d_call: TRBD2; j_call: TRBJ2-5; cdr3_nt: TGTGCCTGGAGTGTGATTTGGAGCGGGGGAAACCAAGAGACCCAGTACTTC; cdr3_aa: CAWSVIWSGGNQETQYF
v_call: TRBV4-3; clone_size: few; d_call: NA; j_call: TRBJ2-2; cdr3_nt: TGCGCCAGCAGCCAAGATTTAACCGGGGAGCTGTTTTTT; cdr3_aa: CASSQDLTGELFF
v_call: TRBV5-4; clone_size: few; d_call: NA; j_call: TRBJ2-5; cdr3_nt: TGTGCCAGCAGCTCGGACAGCCGAGGGTGGGAGACCCAGTACTTC; cdr3_aa: CASSSDSRGWETQYF
v_call: TRBV29-1; clone_size: NA; d_call: TRBD1; j_call: TRBJ1-2; cdr3_nt: TGCAGCGACAAAAAACCCGGGACAGGGGTATTTGGCTACACCTTC; cdr3_aa: CSDKKPGTGVFGYTF
v_call: TRBV2; clone_size: few; d_call: NA; j_call: TRBJ1-2; cdr3_nt: TGTGCCAGCAGTGTCAGGCGATATGGCTACACCTTC; cdr3_aa: CASSVRRYGYTF
v_call: TRBV5-1; clone_size: few; d_call: TRBD1; j_call: TRBJ2-5; cdr3_nt: TGCGCCAGCAGGCTAAGCTTTCGGGGTGACAGGGGCCAAGAGACCCAGTACTTC; cdr3_aa: CASRLSFRGDRGQETQYF
v_call: TRBV5-1; clone_size: NA; d_call: NA; j_call: TRBJ2-1; cdr3_nt: TGCGCCAGCAGCTTTGGTAGAGACAATGAGCAGTTCTTC; cdr3_aa: CASSFGRDNEQFF
v_call: TRBV28; clone_size: NA; d_call: NA; j_call: TRBJ2-3; cdr3_nt: TGTGCCAGCAGATTACAGTCCCCAACGGGTACGCAGTATTTT; cdr3_aa: CASRLQSPTGTQYF
v_call: TRBV7-2; clone_size: NA; d_call: TRBD2; j_call: TRBJ2-5; cdr3_nt: TGTGCCAGCAGTCACAGCGGGGGGGCCCAGACCCAGTACTTC; cdr3_aa: CASSHSGGAQTQYF
v_call: TRBV7-2; clone_size: few; d_call: TRBD1; j_call: TRBJ2-7; cdr3_nt: TGTGCCAGCAGCATCTCCGGGACAGGGGGTGGCTACGAGCAGTACTTC; cdr3_aa: CASSISGTGGGYEQYF
v_call: TRBV6-4; clone_size: NA; d_call: NA; j_call: TRBJ2-3; cdr3_nt: TGTGCCAGCAGCACAGGGAGCACAGATACGCAGTATTTT; cdr3_aa: CASSTGSTDTQYF
v_call: TRBV6-6; clone_size: NA; d_call: TRBD1; j_call: TRBJ2-2; cdr3_nt: TGTGCCAGCAGTAGGACAGGGGGGAACACCGGGGAGCTGTTTTTT; cdr3_aa: CASSRTGGNTGELFF
v_call: TRBV5-6; clone_size: NA; d_call: TRBD2; j_call: TRBJ2-1; cdr3_nt: TGTGCCAGCAGCTTCGGGACTAGCGGGGGGAGCTCCTACAATGAGCAGTTCTTC; cdr3_aa: CASSFGTSGGSSYNEQFF
v_call: TRBV5-1; clone_size: NA; d_call: TRBD1; j_call: TRBJ2-7; cdr3_nt: TGCGCCAGCAGCTCGGGACAGGGCCTGTACGAGCAGTACTTC; cdr3_aa: CASSSGQGLYEQYF
v_call: TRBV19; clone_size: NA; d_call: NA; j_call: TRBJ1-1; cdr3_nt: TGTGCCAGTAGTATCTCCGTGAACACTGAAGCTTTCTTT; cdr3_aa: CASSISVNTEAFF
v_call: TRBV7-9; clone_size: NA; d_call: NA; j_call: TRBJ2-7; cdr3_nt: TGTGCCAGCACGGAGAGAACGACTGGGAGCTCCTACGAGCAGTACTTC; cdr3_aa: CASTERTTGSSYEQYF
v_call: TRBV5-6; clone_size: few; d_call: TRBD2; j_call: TRBJ2-1; cdr3_nt: TGTGCCAGCAGCTTGAGGAGCGGGGATACTTGGGCGGAGCAGTTCTTC; cdr3_aa: CASSLRSGDTWAEQFF
v_call: TRBV9; clone_size: NA; d_call: NA; j_call: TRBJ2-2; cdr3_nt: TGTGCCAGCAGCGTAGGGCATACGAACACCGGGGAGCTGTTTTTT; cdr3_aa: CASSVGHTNTGELFF
v_call: TRBV5-1; clone_size: few; d_call: NA; j_call: TRBJ2-3; cdr3_nt: TGCGCCAGCAGCTCCACCCCGGGGACAGATACGCAGTATTTT; cdr3_aa: CASSSTPGTDTQYF
v_call: TRBV19; clone_size: few; d_call: NA; j_call: TRBJ2-1; cdr3_nt: TGTGCCAGTAGTATAGTAGCAGGGGTCAATGAGCAGTTCTTC; cdr3_aa: CASSIVAGVNEQFF
v_call: TRBV5-1; clone_size: NA; d_call: NA; j_call: TRBJ2-1; cdr3_nt: TGCGCCAGCAGCTTGGGGAGGGCCTTTGATGAGCAGTTCTTC; cdr3_aa: CASSLGRAFDEQFF
v_call: TRBV5-1; clone_size: NA; d_call: TRBD1; j_call: TRBJ1-2; cdr3_nt: TGCGCCAGCAGCTTTGGGGACAGGGACTATGGCTACACCTTC; cdr3_aa: CASSFGDRDYGYTF
v_call: TRBV7-9; clone_size: NA; d_call: NA; j_call: TRBJ2-2; cdr3_nt: TGTGCCAGCAGCCCGCCAAACCCCGGGACAAAGAACACCGGGGAGCTGTTTTTT; cdr3_aa: CASSPPNPGTKNTGELFF
v_call: TRBV29-1; clone_size: few; d_call: NA; j_call: TRBJ1-1; cdr3_nt: TGCAGCGGAGGAGGGGTCATGAACACTGAAGCTTTCTTT; cdr3_aa: CSGGGVMNTEAFF
v_call: TRBV5-1; clone_size: few; d_call: NA; j_call: TRBJ2-7; cdr3_nt: TGCGCCAGCAGCGAGGGCGGACTCTCCTACGAGCAGTACTTC; cdr3_aa: CASSEGGLSYEQYF
v_call: TRBV30; clone_size: NA; d_call: NA; j_call: TRBJ2-6; cdr3_nt: TGTGCCTGGACTGACACCTTGCTCTCTGGGGCCAACGTCCTGACTTTC; cdr3_aa: CAWTDTLLSGANVLTF
v_call: TRBV18; clone_size: NA; d_call: NA; j_call: TRBJ2-1; cdr3_nt: TGTGCCAGCTCACCCTCTGTGGGAGTAAAGGACAATGAGCAGTTCTTC; cdr3_aa: CASSPSVGVKDNEQFF
v_call: TRBV30; clone_size: NA; d_call: TRBD2; j_call: TRBJ2-7; cdr3_nt: TGTGCCTGGAGTGTTGGCGGCGGGGGGACCGAGTACTTC; cdr3_aa: CAWSVGGGGTEYF
v_call: TRBV2; clone_size: NA; d_call: TRBD1; j_call: TRBJ1-4; cdr3_nt: TGTGCCAGCAGTTACCCGGGACAGTCAAATGAAAAACTGTTTTTT; cdr3_aa: CASSYPGQSNEKLFF
v_call: TRBV27; clone_size: few; d_call: NA; j_call: TRBJ2-7; cdr3_nt: TGTGCCAGCAGTTTTGAGGCGGGCTACGAGCAGTACTTC; cdr3_aa: CASSFEAGYEQYF
v_call: TRBV4-3; clone_size: NA; d_call: NA; j_call: TRBJ1-2; cdr3_nt: TGCGCCAGCAGCCAAGCGGACTATGGCTACACCTTC; cdr3_aa: CASSQADYGYTF
v_call: TRBV28; clone_size: NA; d_call: TRBD2; j_call: TRBJ2-1; cdr3_nt: TGTGCCAGTTGTACGGCGGGAGAGCAAAGGAGGGATGAGCAGTTCTTC; cdr3_aa: CASCTAGEQRRDEQFF
v_call: TRBV15; clone_size: few; d_call: NA; j_call: TRBJ2-1; cdr3_nt: TGTGCCACCAGCCGCCAACAGGGAAATGAGCAGTTCTTC; cdr3_aa: CATSRQQGNEQFF
v_call: TRBV7-9; clone_size: NA; d_call: NA; j_call: TRBJ2-2; cdr3_nt: TGTGCCAGCAGCCTTAGGACAGTGAACACCGGGGAGCTGTTTTTT; cdr3_aa: CASSLRTVNTGELFF
v_call: TRBV11-3; clone_size: NA; d_call: TRBD2; j_call: TRBJ2-1; cdr3_nt: TGTGCCAGCAGCTCTTCTAGCGGGGGCGGGCAGTTCTTC; cdr3_aa: CASSSSSGGGQFF
v_call: TRBV18; clone_size: NA; d_call: NA; j_call: TRBJ1-2; cdr3_nt: TGTGCCAGCTCACCCGACCAGTGGACACGAGGCTACACCTTC; cdr3_aa: CASSPDQWTRGYTF
v_call: TRBV5-1; clone_size: NA; d_call: TRBD2; j_call: TRBJ2-5; cdr3_nt: TGCGCCAGCAGCAGACCTAGCGGGGCCCGGGAGACCCAGTACTTC; cdr3_aa: CASSRPSGARETQYF